This T cell receptor beta chain was sequenced during a study of cytomegalovirus exposure and HLA in healthy donors. Findings and caveats of the study: The classifier reportedly diagnosed cytomegalovirus status with high sensitivity and specificity. A few of the chains that were CMV-associated were confirmed in vitro to be specific for CMV antigens.

The donors were part of the validation cohort of roughly 110 subjects. That cohort was separate from the first cohort, which comprised 666 subjects. Generated by immunoSEQ multiplex PCR, the TCRdb table keeps only in-frame clones and is missing some. The sample consists of hundreds of thousands of clones, roughly 88% of them appearing once. The V end lost 2 bases, the J end lost 1 base, and 9 bases lay between the germline ends. The germline V gene has CDR1 MNHEY and CDR2 SMNVEV (reference sequence). This CDR3 comprises 14 residues. Notes on this clone: Its antigen is unknown.

The chain employs TRBV27 and TRBJ2-7, with D tentatively TRBD2 (5 bases). The sequence was obtained from a young woman in good health and CMV-seronegative. What was sequenced was PBMCs. The CDR3 here is CASSLASSSYEQYF. CDR3 nucleotide sequence: TGTGCCAGCAGTTTAGCTAGCAGTTCCTACGAGCAGTACTTC.